One T cell receptor (beta chain) is described in this entry. Seattle patients were enrolled while actively infected and followed longitudinally. As handled by the study authors: Quantification of nucleated cells was approximated via reference gene primer amplification. The repertoire was sequenced with immunoSEQ multiplex PCR; TCRdb's copy has only in-frame clones and lacks some. The V and J calls and clone size come from that table; D and trimming were worked out from the DNA. The sample lists fewer than 300,000 clones, roughly 90% occurring once. The sample is drawn from a study of blood T cell repertoires in COVID-19. At the level of the study: COVID-19 samples from acute and convalescent phases originated in the United States, Italy and Spain.

The V gene end was trimmed by 5 bases and the J gene end by 2 bases; junction bases not matched to a gene: 8. The CDR3 has 15 residues. Per the germline V gene, CDR1 is SGHVS and CDR2 is FNYEAQ. Specimen: peripheral blood. This clonotype was obtained from a woman in her twenties or thirties with COVID-19, enrolled during active disease. The chain joins TRBV7-6 to TRBJ2-7, with TRBD2 matching over 8 bases. The CDR3 coding sequence is TGTGCCAGCAGCACACTTAGCGGGACCACCTACGAGCAGTACTTC. This translates into CASSTLSGTTYEQYF. Drawing the rest from reference TRBV7-6 and TRBJ2-7, the complete variable domain is GAGVSQSPRYKVTKRGQDVALRCDPISGHVSLYWYRQALGQGPEFLTYFNYEAQQDKSGLPNDRFSAERPEGSISTLTIQRTEQRDSAMYRCASSTLSGTTYEQYFGPGTRLTVT.